The rows below give T cell receptor beta chains drawn from one sample of a study of blood T cell repertoires in COVID-19. Clones were sequenced by immunoSEQ multiplex PCR, and TCRdb holds only the in-frame ones, with some missing. Of around 400,000 clones in the sample, around 87% were seen once. Specimen: peripheral blood. These receptor sequences come from an older woman with COVID-19, enrolled during active disease. The CDR3 runs from the conserved cysteine through the conserved F or W. The D gene is left open where the match is weak. A clone size is listed for some rows: how often the clone was seen (once, few, many), or a class if it is expanded.

clone size: -; V gene: TRBV3-1/TRBV3-2; J gene: TRBJ1-2; D gene: -; CDR3 protein: CASSQDFGSFGTF; CDR3 DNA: TGTGCCAGCAGCCAAGATTTTGGAAGCTTCGGGACCTTC
clone size: -; V gene: TRBV6-5; J gene: TRBJ2-7; D gene: -; CDR3 protein: CASRDNRNYEQYF; CDR3 DNA: TGTGCCAGCAGAGATAACAGAAACTACGAGCAGTACTTC
clone size: -; V gene: TRBV2; J gene: TRBJ2-5; D gene: -; CDR3 protein: CASLVGGAWETQYF; CDR3 DNA: TGTGCCAGCTTAGTCGGAGGGGCGTGGGAGACCCAGTACTTC
clone size: -; V gene: TRBV7-9; J gene: TRBJ1-3; D gene: -; CDR3 protein: CASSLLAGERNTIYF; CDR3 DNA: TGTGCCAGCAGCTTATTAGCGGGGGAAAGAAACACCATATATTTT
clone size: once; V gene: TRBV29-1; J gene: TRBJ2-7; D gene: -; CDR3 protein: CSVEDLRGRYEQYF; CDR3 DNA: TGCAGCGTTGAAGATCTCAGGGGTCGCTACGAGCAGTACTTC
clone size: -; V gene: TRBV7-8; J gene: TRBJ2-7; D gene: TRBD2; CDR3 protein: CASSRGAGVSYEQYF; CDR3 DNA: TGTGCCAGCAGTCGCGGGGCGGGGGTCTCCTACGAGCAGTACTTC
clone size: -; V gene: TRBV9; J gene: TRBJ2-2; D gene: TRBD1; CDR3 protein: CASSVTGGLGGELFF; CDR3 DNA: TGTGCCAGCAGCGTAACAGGGGGTTTAGGCGGGGAGCTGTTTTTT
clone size: once; V gene: TRBV19; J gene: TRBJ1-5; D gene: TRBD1; CDR3 protein: CASSISDRYSNQPQHF; CDR3 DNA: TGTGCCAGTAGTATATCGGACAGGTATAGCAATCAGCCCCAGCATTTT
clone size: -; V gene: TRBV5-1; J gene: TRBJ1-6; D gene: -; CDR3 protein: CASSETLNSPLHF; CDR3 DNA: TGCGCCAGCAGTGAGACACTGAATTCACCCCTCCACTTT
clone size: -; V gene: TRBV30; J gene: TRBJ2-7; D gene: TRBD1; CDR3 protein: CAWPEGQQPYEQYF; CDR3 DNA: TGTGCCTGGCCCGAGGGACAGCAACCCTACGAGCAGTACTTC
clone size: -; V gene: TRBV5-5; J gene: TRBJ2-3; D gene: -; CDR3 protein: CASSFQSGLSTDTQYF; CDR3 DNA: TGTGCCAGCAGCTTTCAGTCTGGACTGAGCACAGATACGCAGTATTTT
clone size: -; V gene: TRBV7-6; J gene: TRBJ2-5; D gene: TRBD2; CDR3 protein: CASSTLAGGMETQYF; CDR3 DNA: TGTGCCAGCAGCACCCTAGCGGGGGGGATGGAGACCCAGTACTTC
clone size: -; V gene: TRBV2; J gene: TRBJ1-5; D gene: TRBD1; CDR3 protein: CASSTQGANQPQHF; CDR3 DNA: TGTGCCAGCAGTACACAGGGGGCCAATCAGCCCCAGCATTTT
clone size: -; V gene: TRBV15; J gene: TRBJ2-1; D gene: -; CDR3 protein: CATGAVSYNEQFF; CDR3 DNA: TGTGCCACCGGAGCGGTCTCCTACAATGAGCAGTTCTTC
clone size: -; V gene: TRBV6-5; J gene: TRBJ1-6; D gene: -; CDR3 protein: CASSPYSTDSPLHF; CDR3 DNA: TGTGCCAGCAGTCCTTACAGTACGGATTCACCCCTCCACTTT
clone size: -; V gene: TRBV28; J gene: TRBJ2-7; D gene: -; CDR3 protein: CASRDTGNQPYEQYF; CDR3 DNA: TGTGCCAGCAGGGATACGGGGAATCAACCCTACGAGCAGTACTTC
clone size: -; V gene: TRBV28; J gene: TRBJ2-2; D gene: -; CDR3 protein: CASSFWGANTGELFF; CDR3 DNA: TGTGCCAGCAGTTTTTGGGGGGCGAACACCGGGGAGCTGTTTTTT
clone size: -; V gene: TRBV7-9; J gene: TRBJ1-6; D gene: -; CDR3 protein: CASSLQGWNSPLHF; CDR3 DNA: TGTGCCAGCAGCTTACAGGGGTGGAATTCACCCCTCCACTTT
clone size: -; V gene: TRBV7-7; J gene: TRBJ1-1; D gene: -; CDR3 protein: CASSRSQGKSTEAFF; CDR3 DNA: TGTGCCAGCAGCCGTTCACAGGGTAAGAGCACTGAAGCTTTCTTT
clone size: -; V gene: TRBV2; J gene: TRBJ2-3; D gene: TRBD1; CDR3 protein: CASSLTGMGTDTQYF; CDR3 DNA: TGTGCCAGCAGTTTGACAGGGATGGGAACAGATACGCAGTATTTT
clone size: once; V gene: TRBV10-1; J gene: TRBJ2-7; D gene: -; CDR3 protein: CASVYRDTSYEQYF; CDR3 DNA: TGCGCCAGCGTCTACCGGGACACTTCCTACGAGCAGTACTTC
clone size: -; V gene: TRBV5-1; J gene: TRBJ2-2; D gene: TRBD2; CDR3 protein: CASSFLAGANTGELFF; CDR3 DNA: TGCGCCAGCAGCTTTCTAGCGGGGGCGAACACCGGGGAGCTGTTTTTT
clone size: -; V gene: TRBV5-5; J gene: TRBJ1-4; D gene: -; CDR3 protein: CASSLYRGGGGTNEKLFF; CDR3 DNA: TGTGCCAGCAGCTTGTATCGAGGGGGTGGTGGTACTAATGAAAAACTGTTTTTT
clone size: -; V gene: TRBV5-6; J gene: TRBJ1-5; D gene: -; CDR3 protein: CASSMRGGHQPQHF; CDR3 DNA: TGTGCCAGCAGCATGAGGGGGGGGCATCAGCCCCAGCATTTT
clone size: -; V gene: TRBV7-3; J gene: TRBJ2-7; D gene: TRBD1; CDR3 protein: CASSQQGQGYEQYF; CDR3 DNA: TGTGCCAGCAGCCAGCAGGGACAGGGGTACGAGCAGTACTTC
clone size: -; V gene: TRBV19; J gene: TRBJ1-3; D gene: -; CDR3 protein: CASSTAAGTPGNTIYF; CDR3 DNA: TGTGCCAGTAGTACCGCAGCCGGGACACCTGGAAACACCATATATTTT
clone size: -; V gene: TRBV18; J gene: TRBJ1-3; D gene: TRBD1; CDR3 protein: CASSPTGGEGNTIYF; CDR3 DNA: TGTGCCAGCTCACCAACAGGGGGCGAGGGAAACACCATATATTTT
clone size: -; V gene: TRBV9; J gene: TRBJ2-5; D gene: -; CDR3 protein: CASFQLGRETQYF; CDR3 DNA: TGTGCCAGCTTTCAGCTGGGGAGGGAGACCCAGTACTTC
clone size: few; V gene: TRBV5-4; J gene: TRBJ2-7; D gene: -; CDR3 protein: CASRFNTGTHYEQYF; CDR3 DNA: TGTGCCAGCAGATTCAATACAGGAACCCACTACGAGCAGTACTTC
clone size: -; V gene: TRBV6-5; J gene: TRBJ1-2; D gene: -; CDR3 protein: CASSQHGGLLGYTF; CDR3 DNA: TGTGCCAGCAGCCAACACGGGGGGCTCTTAGGCTACACCTTC
clone size: -; V gene: TRBV9; J gene: TRBJ1-5; D gene: -; CDR3 protein: CASSVGGGPQHF; CDR3 DNA: TGTGCCAGCAGCGTAGGAGGGGGGCCCCAGCATTTT
clone size: few; V gene: TRBV28; J gene: TRBJ2-3; D gene: -; CDR3 protein: CASSQVTGQRSTDTQYF; CDR3 DNA: TGTGCCAGCAGCCAAGTCACCGGACAGCGTAGCACAGATACGCAGTATTTT
clone size: -; V gene: TRBV19; J gene: TRBJ1-2; D gene: -; CDR3 protein: CASSIQGGGYGYTF; CDR3 DNA: TGTGCCAGTAGTATTCAGGGAGGAGGCTATGGCTACACCTTC
clone size: -; V gene: TRBV5-1; J gene: TRBJ1-1; D gene: -; CDR3 protein: CASSFFTGMNTEAFF; CDR3 DNA: TGCGCCAGCAGCTTTTTTACAGGGATGAACACTGAAGCTTTCTTT
clone size: once; V gene: TRBV4-1; J gene: TRBJ2-7; D gene: TRBD1; CDR3 protein: CASSNPGQGPYEQYF; CDR3 DNA: TGCGCCAGCAGCAACCCGGGACAGGGGCCCTACGAGCAGTACTTC
clone size: few; V gene: TRBV6-5; J gene: TRBJ1-1; D gene: -; CDR3 protein: CASLERGGTEAFF; CDR3 DNA: TGTGCCAGCCTTGAGAGAGGGGGAACTGAAGCTTTCTTT
clone size: -; V gene: TRBV3-1/TRBV3-2; J gene: TRBJ1-1; D gene: -; CDR3 protein: CASSLWLNTEAFF; CDR3 DNA: TGTGCCAGCAGCCTCTGGCTGAACACTGAAGCTTTCTTT
clone size: -; V gene: TRBV3-1/TRBV3-2; J gene: TRBJ1-1; D gene: TRBD1; CDR3 protein: CASSPRQGDTEAFF; CDR3 DNA: TGTGCCAGCAGCCCGCGACAGGGGGATACTGAAGCTTTCTTT
clone size: -; V gene: TRBV20-1; J gene: TRBJ1-2; D gene: -; CDR3 protein: CSASKTSNYGYTF; CDR3 DNA: TGCAGTGCTAGTAAAACATCTAACTATGGCTACACCTTC
clone size: -; V gene: TRBV5-4; J gene: TRBJ2-3; D gene: TRBD2; CDR3 protein: CASSDGGMSDTQYF; CDR3 DNA: TGTGCCAGCAGCGACGGGGGGATGTCAGATACGCAGTATTTT
clone size: -; V gene: TRBV30; J gene: TRBJ1-5; D gene: -; CDR3 protein: CAWSAGGVDQPQHF; CDR3 DNA: TGTGCCTGGAGTGCAGGAGGGGTGGATCAGCCCCAGCATTTT
clone size: -; V gene: TRBV5-1; J gene: TRBJ2-2; D gene: -; CDR3 protein: CASSLRTGGSNTGELFF; CDR3 DNA: TGCGCCAGCAGCTTGAGAACCGGCGGGTCCAACACCGGGGAGCTGTTTTTT
clone size: -; V gene: TRBV5-1; J gene: TRBJ1-2; D gene: TRBD1; CDR3 protein: CASSLGTGIYGYTF; CDR3 DNA: TGCGCCAGCAGCTTAGGGACAGGGATCTATGGCTACACCTTC
clone size: -; V gene: TRBV7-9; J gene: TRBJ2-3; D gene: TRBD2; CDR3 protein: CASRRTSGRTQYF; CDR3 DNA: TGTGCCAGCAGAAGGACTAGCGGCCGTACGCAGTATTTT
clone size: -; V gene: TRBV6-4; J gene: TRBJ2-4; D gene: TRBD1; CDR3 protein: CATADRENIQYF; CDR3 DNA: TGTGCCACCGCCGACAGGGAAAACATTCAGTACTTC
clone size: -; V gene: TRBV19; J gene: TRBJ1-5; D gene: TRBD1; CDR3 protein: CASRDRGVEPQHF; CDR3 DNA: TGTGCCAGTAGGGACAGGGGAGTAGAACCCCAGCATTTT
clone size: -; V gene: TRBV6-2/TRBV6-3; J gene: TRBJ2-6; D gene: -; CDR3 protein: CASSYPQGTGANVLTF; CDR3 DNA: TGTGCCAGCAGTTACCCTCAGGGAACTGGGGCCAACGTCCTGACTTTC
clone size: -; V gene: TRBV6-5; J gene: TRBJ2-7; D gene: -; CDR3 protein: CASSSPFGGPYEQYF; CDR3 DNA: TGTGCCAGCAGCTCTCCTTTTGGTGGGCCCTACGAGCAGTACTTC
clone size: once; V gene: TRBV27; J gene: TRBJ1-2; D gene: -; CDR3 protein: CASKSTASGYTF; CDR3 DNA: TGTGCCAGCAAGAGTACAGCCAGTGGCTACACCTTC
clone size: few; V gene: TRBV28; J gene: TRBJ1-1; D gene: -; CDR3 protein: CASTTYGDTEAFF; CDR3 DNA: TGTGCCAGCACTACTTACGGGGACACTGAAGCTTTCTTT
clone size: -; V gene: TRBV4-1; J gene: TRBJ1-1; D gene: -; CDR3 protein: CAIRHGDTEAFF; CDR3 DNA: TGCGCCATCCGTCACGGGGACACTGAAGCTTTCTTT